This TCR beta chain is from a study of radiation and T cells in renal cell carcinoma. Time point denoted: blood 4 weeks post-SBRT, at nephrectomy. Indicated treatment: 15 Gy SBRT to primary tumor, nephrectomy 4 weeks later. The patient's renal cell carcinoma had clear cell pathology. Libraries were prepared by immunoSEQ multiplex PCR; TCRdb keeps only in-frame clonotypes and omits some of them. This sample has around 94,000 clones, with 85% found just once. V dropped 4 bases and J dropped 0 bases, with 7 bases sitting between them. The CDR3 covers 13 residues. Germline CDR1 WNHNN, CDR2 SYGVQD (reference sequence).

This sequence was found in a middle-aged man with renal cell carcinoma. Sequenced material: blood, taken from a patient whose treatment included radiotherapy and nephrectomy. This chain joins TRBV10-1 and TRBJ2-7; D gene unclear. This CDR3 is CASSAPNSYEQYF. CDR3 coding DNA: TGCGCCAGCAGTGCTCCGAACTCCTACGAGCAGTACTTC.